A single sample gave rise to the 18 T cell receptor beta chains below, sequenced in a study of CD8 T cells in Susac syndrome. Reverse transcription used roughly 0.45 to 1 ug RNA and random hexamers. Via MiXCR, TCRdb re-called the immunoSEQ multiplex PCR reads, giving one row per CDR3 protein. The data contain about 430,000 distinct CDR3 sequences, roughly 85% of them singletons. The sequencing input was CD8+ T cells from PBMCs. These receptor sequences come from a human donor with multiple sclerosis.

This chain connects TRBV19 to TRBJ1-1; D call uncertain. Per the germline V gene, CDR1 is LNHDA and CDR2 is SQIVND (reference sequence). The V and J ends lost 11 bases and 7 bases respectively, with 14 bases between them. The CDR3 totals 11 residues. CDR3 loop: CASEDAYEAFF. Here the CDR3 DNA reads TGTGCCTCAGAGGACGCATATGAAGCTTTCTTT. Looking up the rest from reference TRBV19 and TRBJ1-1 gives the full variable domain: DGGITQSPKYLFRKEGQNVTLSCEQNLNHDAMYWYRQDPGQGLRLIYYSQIVNDFQKGDIAEGYSVSREKKESFPLTVTSAQKNPTAFYLCASEDAYEAFFGQGTRLTVV.

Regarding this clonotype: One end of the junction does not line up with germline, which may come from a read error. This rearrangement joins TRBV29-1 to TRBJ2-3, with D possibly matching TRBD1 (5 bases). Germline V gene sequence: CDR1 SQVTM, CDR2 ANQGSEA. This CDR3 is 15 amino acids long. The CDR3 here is CSVEWSISVTGTQYF. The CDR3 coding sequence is TGCAGCGTTGAGTGGTCGATTTCAGTCACAGGTACGCAGTATTTT.

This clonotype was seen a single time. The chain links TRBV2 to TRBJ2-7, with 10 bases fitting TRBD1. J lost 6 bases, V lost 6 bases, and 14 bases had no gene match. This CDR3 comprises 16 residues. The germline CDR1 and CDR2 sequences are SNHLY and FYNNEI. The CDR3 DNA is TGTGCCAGCAGACTTACTGGGACAGGGGAAAGAAGCGAGCAGTACTTC. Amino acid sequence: CASRLTGTGERSEQYF.

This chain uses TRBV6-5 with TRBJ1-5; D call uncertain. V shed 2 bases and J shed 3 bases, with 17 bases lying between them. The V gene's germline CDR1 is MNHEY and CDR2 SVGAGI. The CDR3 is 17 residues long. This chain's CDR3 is CASSYDIQGLHNQPQHF. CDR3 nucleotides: TGTGCCAGCAGTTACGATATACAAGGGCTTCACAATCAGCCCCAGCATTTT.

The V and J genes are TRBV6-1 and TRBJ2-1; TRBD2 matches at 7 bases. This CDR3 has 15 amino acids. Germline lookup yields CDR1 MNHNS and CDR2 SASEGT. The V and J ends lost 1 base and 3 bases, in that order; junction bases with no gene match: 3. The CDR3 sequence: CASSEVSGGYNEQFF. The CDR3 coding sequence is TGTGCCAGCAGTGAAGTGTCGGGGGGCTACAATGAGCAGTTCTTC.

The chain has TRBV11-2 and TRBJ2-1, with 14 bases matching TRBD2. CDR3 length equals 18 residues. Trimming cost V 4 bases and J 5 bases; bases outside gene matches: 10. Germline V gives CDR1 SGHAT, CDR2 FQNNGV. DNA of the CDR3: TGTGCCAGCAGCTACAGACTAGCGGGAGGGCTGGTGCACAATGAGCAGTTCTTC. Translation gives CASSYRLAGGLVHNEQFF.

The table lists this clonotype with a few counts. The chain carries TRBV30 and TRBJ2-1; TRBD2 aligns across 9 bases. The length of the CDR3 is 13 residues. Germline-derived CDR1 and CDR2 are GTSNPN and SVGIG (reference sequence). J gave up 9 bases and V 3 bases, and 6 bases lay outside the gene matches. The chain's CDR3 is CAWRTGTSFEQFF. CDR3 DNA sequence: TGTGCCTGGAGAACCGGGACTAGCTTTGAGCAGTTCTTC.

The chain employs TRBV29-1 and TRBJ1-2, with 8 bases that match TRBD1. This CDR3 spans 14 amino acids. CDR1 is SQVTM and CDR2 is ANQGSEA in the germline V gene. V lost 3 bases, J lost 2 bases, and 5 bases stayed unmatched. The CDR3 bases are TGCAGCGTTGATCCGGGACAGGAAAACTATGGCTACACCTTC. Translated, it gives CSVDPGQENYGYTF.

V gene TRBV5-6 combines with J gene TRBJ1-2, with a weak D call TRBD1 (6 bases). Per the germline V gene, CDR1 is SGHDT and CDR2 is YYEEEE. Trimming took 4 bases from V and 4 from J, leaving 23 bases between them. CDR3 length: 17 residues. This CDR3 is CASSLNRGGAKVYGYTF. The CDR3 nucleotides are TGTGCCAGCAGCCTTAACCGCGGGGGCGCAAAAGTCTATGGCTACACCTTC.

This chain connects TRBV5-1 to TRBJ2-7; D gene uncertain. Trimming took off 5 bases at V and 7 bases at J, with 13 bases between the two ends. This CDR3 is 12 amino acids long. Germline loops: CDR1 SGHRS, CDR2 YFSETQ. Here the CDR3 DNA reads TGCGCCAGCAGTTATGAGAGACGGGAGCAGTACTTC. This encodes CASSYERREQYF.

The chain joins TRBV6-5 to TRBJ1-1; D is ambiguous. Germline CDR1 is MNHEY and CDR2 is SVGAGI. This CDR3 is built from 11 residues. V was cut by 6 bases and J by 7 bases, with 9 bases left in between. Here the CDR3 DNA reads TGTGCCAGCAGAGAAGGTCTTGAAGCTTTCTTT. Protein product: CASREGLEAFF.

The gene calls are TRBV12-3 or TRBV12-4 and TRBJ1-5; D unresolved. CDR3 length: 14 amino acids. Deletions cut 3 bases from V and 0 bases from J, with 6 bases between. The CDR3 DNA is TGTGCCAGCAGTTTCGGTAATAGCAATCAGCCCCAGCATTTT. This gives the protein CASSFGNSNQPQHF.

The CDR3 reads CASSQVSSGANVLTF. CDR3 coding DNA: TGTGCCAGCAGCCAAGTGTCCTCTGGGGCCAACGTCCTGACTTTC. The V and J genes are TRBV3-1 and TRBJ2-6; D is uncertain. The length of the CDR3 is 15 residues. Trimming left V 1 base short and J 0 bases short, with 4 bases between. Germline V gene data show CDR1 as LGHDT and CDR2 as YNNKEL (reference sequence).

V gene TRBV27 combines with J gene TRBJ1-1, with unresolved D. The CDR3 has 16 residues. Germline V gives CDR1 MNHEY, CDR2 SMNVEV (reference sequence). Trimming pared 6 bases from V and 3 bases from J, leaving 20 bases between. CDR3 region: CASRSPVGSLDTEAFF. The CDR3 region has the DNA TGTGCCAGCAGATCCCCGGTAGGGTCTCTGGACACTGAAGCTTTCTTT.

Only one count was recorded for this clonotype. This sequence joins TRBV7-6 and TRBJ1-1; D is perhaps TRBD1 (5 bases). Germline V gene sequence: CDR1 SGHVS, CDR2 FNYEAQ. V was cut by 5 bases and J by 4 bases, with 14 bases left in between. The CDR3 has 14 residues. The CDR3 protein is CASSPPLGTTEAFF. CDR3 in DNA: TGTGCCAGCAGCCCCCCTTTGGGGACCACTGAAGCTTTCTTT.

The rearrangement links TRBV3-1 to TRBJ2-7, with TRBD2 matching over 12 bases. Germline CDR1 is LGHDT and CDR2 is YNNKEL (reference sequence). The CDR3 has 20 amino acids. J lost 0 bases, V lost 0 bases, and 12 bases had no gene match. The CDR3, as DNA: TGTGCCAGCAGCCAAGATCCGTTTCCTTGGACTAGCGGGAACTCCTACGAGCAGTACTTC. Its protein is CASSQDPFPWTSGNSYEQYF.

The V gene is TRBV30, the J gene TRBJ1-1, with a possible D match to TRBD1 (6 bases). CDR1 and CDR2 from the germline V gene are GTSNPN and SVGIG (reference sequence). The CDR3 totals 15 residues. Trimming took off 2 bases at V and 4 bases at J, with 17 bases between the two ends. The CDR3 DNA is TGTGCCTGGAGTCCTACTGACAGGATCCTCACTGAAGCTTTCTTT. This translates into CAWSPTDRILTEAFF.

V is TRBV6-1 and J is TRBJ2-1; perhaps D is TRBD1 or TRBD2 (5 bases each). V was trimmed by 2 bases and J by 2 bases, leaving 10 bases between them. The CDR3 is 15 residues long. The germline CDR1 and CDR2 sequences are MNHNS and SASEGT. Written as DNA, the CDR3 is TGTGCCAGCAGTGAAACCTGGGACCCCTACAATGAGCAGTTCTTC. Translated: CASSETWDPYNEQFF.